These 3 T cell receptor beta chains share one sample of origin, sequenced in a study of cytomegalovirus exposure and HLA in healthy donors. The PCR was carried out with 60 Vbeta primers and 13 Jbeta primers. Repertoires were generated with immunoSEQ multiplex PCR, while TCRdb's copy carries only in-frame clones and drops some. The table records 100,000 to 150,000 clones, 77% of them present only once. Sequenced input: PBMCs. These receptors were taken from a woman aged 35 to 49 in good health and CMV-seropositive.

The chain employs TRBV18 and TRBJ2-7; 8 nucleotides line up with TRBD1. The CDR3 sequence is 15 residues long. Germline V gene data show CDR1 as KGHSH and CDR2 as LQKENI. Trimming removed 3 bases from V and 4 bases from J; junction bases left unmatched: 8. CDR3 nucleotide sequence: TGTGCCAGCTCACCTCAGGGGGCTCCCGCATACGAGCAGTACTTC. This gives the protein CASSPQGAPAYEQYF.

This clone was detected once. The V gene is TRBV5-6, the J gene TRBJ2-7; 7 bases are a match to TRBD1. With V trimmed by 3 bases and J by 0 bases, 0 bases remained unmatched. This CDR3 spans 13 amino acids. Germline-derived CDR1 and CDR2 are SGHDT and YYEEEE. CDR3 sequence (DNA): TGTGCCAGCAGCTGGGACAGCTCCTACGAGCAGTACTTC. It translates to CASSWDSSYEQYF.

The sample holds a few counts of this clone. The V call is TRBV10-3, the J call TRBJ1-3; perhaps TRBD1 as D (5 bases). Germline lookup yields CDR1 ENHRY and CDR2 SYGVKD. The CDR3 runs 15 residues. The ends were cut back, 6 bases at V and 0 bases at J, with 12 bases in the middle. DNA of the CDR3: TGTGCCATCAGGGGGACGGGGGGCTCTGGAAACACCATATATTTT. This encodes CAIRGTGGSGNTIYF.